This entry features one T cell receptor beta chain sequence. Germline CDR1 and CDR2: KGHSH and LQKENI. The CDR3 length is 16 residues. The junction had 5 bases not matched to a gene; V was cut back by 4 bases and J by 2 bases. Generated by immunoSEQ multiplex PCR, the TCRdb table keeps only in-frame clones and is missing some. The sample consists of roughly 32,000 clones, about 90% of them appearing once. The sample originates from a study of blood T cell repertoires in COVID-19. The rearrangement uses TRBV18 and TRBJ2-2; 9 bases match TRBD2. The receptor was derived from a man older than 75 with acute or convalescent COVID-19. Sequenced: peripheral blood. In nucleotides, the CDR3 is TGTGCCAGCTCACTCCGGACTAGCGCTAACACCGGGGAGCTGTTTTTT. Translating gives CASSLRTSANTGELFF.